This entry concerns a single T cell receptor (beta chain). What it recognizes is unknown. It was healthy bone marrow donors who served as donors. While unrecorded immune exposures were likely, the donors were nominally healthy when sampled. The CDR3 length is 16 residues. With 2 bases removed from V and 0 bases from J, the gap between germline ends came to 11 bases. Germline loops: CDR1 MGHRA, CDR2 YSYEKL. This sample is part of a study of cytomegalovirus exposure and HLA in healthy donors. A multiplex PCR was run with 60 Vbeta primers and 13 Jbeta primers. The method was immunoSEQ multiplex PCR; TCRdb's version includes in-frame clones alone and lacks a portion of them. This sample has roughly 100,000 clones, with 75% to 90% found just once. Overall study findings and caveats: V- and J-gene trimming in TCR beta was tied to a missense DCLRE1C variant by an analysis performed later. The later analysis indicated that the majority of CMV-associated TCR beta chains appeared HLA-restricted.

The J gene is TRBJ1-5, the V gene TRBV4-1, with D perhaps TRBD1 (5 bases). The sequence derives from a man aged 30 to 39 in good health and CMV-seronegative. Source material: PBMCs. The CDR3 coding sequence is TGCGCCAGCAGCCAACAGGGATCGTATAGCAATCAGCCCCAGCATTTT. Its translation: CASSQQGSYSNQPQHF.